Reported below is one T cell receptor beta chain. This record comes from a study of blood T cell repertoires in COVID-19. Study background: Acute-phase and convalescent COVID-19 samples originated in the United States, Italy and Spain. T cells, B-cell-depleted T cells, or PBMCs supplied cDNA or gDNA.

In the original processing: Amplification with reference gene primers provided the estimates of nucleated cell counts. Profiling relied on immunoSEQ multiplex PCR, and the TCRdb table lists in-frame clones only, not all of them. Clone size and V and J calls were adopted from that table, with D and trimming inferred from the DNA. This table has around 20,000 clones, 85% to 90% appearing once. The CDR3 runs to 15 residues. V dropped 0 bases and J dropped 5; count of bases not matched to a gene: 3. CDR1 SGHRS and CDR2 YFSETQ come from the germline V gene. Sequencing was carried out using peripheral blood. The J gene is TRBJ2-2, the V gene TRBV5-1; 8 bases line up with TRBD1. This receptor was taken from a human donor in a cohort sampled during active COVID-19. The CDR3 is CASSLGTGKTGELFF. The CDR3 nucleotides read TGCGCCAGCAGCTTGGGGACAGGGAAAACCGGGGAGCTGTTTTTT. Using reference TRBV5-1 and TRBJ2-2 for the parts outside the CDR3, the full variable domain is KAGVTQTPRYLIKTRGQQVTLSCSPISGHRSVSWYQQTPGQGLQFLFEYFSETQRNKGNFPGRFSGRQFSNSRSEMNVSTLELGDSALYLCASSLGTGKTGELFFGEGSRLTVL.